This TCR beta chain was identified during a study of blood T cell repertoires in COVID-19. The wider study: The origin of the acute and convalescent COVID-19 samples was the United States, Italy and Spain.

Participants came from about 24 US areas, aged roughly 18 to 95 years. Allocation to cohorts depended on clinical history reported by the participants. Original processing notes: Reference gene primer amplification gave nucleated cell count estimates. The table came from immunoSEQ multiplex PCR; TCRdb's copy has only in-frame clones and leaves some out. The V and J calls and clone size were taken over from that table, and D and trimming were inferred from the DNA. The table has approximately 200,000 clones, around nine tenths seen once. The TCR comes from a man aged 30 to 45 in a cohort exposed to, infected with or recovered from COVID-19 (not recorded which). The specimen sequenced was PBMCs or T cells enriched from blood (not recorded which).

The DNA for the CDR3 is TGTGCCAGCAGCGTAGCCCCTCATCGGGAGGGAACTGGTGAGCAGTTCTTC. Translated, it gives CASSVAPHREGTGEQFF. The chain recombines TRBV9 with TRBJ2-1; 8 bases are shared with TRBD2. This CDR3 comprises 17 residues. Germline-derived CDR1 and CDR2 are SGDLS and YYNGEE. The junction had 14 bases not matched to a gene; V was cut back by 0 bases and J by 9 bases. The whole variable domain, remainder taken from reference TRBV9 and TRBJ2-1, is DSGVTQTPKHLITATGQRVTLRCSPRSGDLSVYWYQQSLDQGLQFLIQYYNGEERAKGNILERFSAQQFPDLHSELNLSSLELGDSALYFCASSVAPHREGTGEQFFGPGTRLTVL.